This TCR beta chain came from a study of tumor-infiltrating lymphocytes in primary liver carcinoma. General observations from the study: Just about 7.5-25% of leading clones were found in every one of five regions. The study found a significantly higher top-250-clone fraction in tumors than in blood (p = 0.039).

Turning to this clonotype: Its target is unknown.

Investigators took RNA and DNA out together from approximately 22-30 mg of unsorted bulk tissue. Total RNA (roughly 530 ng) served as template for TCR beta cDNA synthesis primed by a constant-region primer. Three nested multiplex PCR rounds, a slightly modified ARM-PCR, produced the libraries for TCR beta. Running around 9 cycles apiece, the first two PCR rounds relied on TRBV1-TRBV30 forward primers together with a C-beta reverse primer. MiXCR, run by TCRdb on the multiplex PCR reads, gives a single entry per CDR3 protein. The table has 20,000 to 30,000 distinct CDR3 sequences, about 73% seen once; the top ten hold approximately 49%. Germline CDR1 and CDR2: DFQATT and SNEGSKA (reference sequence). The CDR3 is 14 residues long. The germline V and J ends were trimmed by 3 bases and 6 bases, with 16 bases remaining between them.

The receptor was isolated from a man between 40 and 49 years old with primary liver carcinoma and hepatitis B virus infection. V gene TRBV20-1 combines with J gene TRBJ2-3, with D perhaps matching TRBD2 (6 bases). Sequenced: liver tumor tissue from sampling region 3. Regarding subset: tumor region T3, left-lateral pole. CDR3 amino acids: CSASGPGLMDTQYF. For the CDR3, the DNA is TGCAGTGCTAGTGGTCCCGGACTAATGGATACGCAGTATTTT.